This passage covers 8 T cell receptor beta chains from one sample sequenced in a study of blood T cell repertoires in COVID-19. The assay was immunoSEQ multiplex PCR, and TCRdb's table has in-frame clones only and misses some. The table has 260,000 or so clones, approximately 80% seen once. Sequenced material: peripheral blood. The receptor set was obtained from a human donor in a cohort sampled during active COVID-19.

The CDR3, as DNA: TGTGCCAGCAGCTTTAGCGGGTTCTCCTACAATGAGCAGTTCTTC. It specifies CASSFSGFSYNEQFF. The genes are TRBV6-5 and TRBJ2-1, with 7 bases fitting TRBD2. The CDR3 contains 15 residues. The ends lost 6 bases at V and 0 bases at J; junction bases unmatched: 5. CDR1 is MNHEY, CDR2 SVGAGI, per germline.

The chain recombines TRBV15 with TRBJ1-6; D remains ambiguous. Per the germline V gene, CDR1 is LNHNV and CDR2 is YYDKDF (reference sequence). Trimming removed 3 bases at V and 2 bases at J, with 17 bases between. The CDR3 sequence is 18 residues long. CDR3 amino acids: CATSSLTPRSTYNSPLHF. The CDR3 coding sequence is TGTGCCACCAGCAGTCTAACCCCCCGTAGCACCTATAATTCACCCCTCCACTTT.

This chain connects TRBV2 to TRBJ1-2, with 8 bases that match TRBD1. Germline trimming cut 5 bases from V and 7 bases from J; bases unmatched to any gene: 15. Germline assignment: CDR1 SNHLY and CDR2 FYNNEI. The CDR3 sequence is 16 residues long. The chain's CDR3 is CASSSNTGTGPLGYTF. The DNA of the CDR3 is TGTGCCAGCAGTTCAAACACCGGGACAGGACCGCTTGGCTACACCTTC.

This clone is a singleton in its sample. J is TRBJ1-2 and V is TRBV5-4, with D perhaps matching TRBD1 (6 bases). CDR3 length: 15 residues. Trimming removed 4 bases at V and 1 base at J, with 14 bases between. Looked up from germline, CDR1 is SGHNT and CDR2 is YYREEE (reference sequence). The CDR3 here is CASSQGHVLNYGYTF. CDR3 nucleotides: TGTGCCAGCAGCCAGGGACACGTACTTAACTATGGCTACACCTTC.

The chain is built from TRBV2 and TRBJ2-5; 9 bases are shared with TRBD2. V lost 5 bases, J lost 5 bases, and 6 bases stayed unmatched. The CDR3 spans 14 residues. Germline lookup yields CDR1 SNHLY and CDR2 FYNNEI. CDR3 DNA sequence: TGTGCCAGCAGTATAGCGGGAGTTGGCGAGACCCAGTACTTC. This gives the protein CASSIAGVGETQYF.

The CDR3 region has the DNA TGTGCCAGCTCACCTGTGACAGGAACTGGAAACACCATATATTTT. It is translated as CASSPVTGTGNTIYF. This chain connects TRBV18 to TRBJ1-3; possibly TRBD1 for D (6 bases). The CDR3 runs 15 residues. The germline gives CDR1 KGHSH, CDR2 LQKENI. V was trimmed by 3 bases and J by 2 bases, leaving 11 bases between them.

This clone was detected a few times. Here the CDR3 reads CASSPWGGEENGYTF. In nucleotides, the CDR3 is TGTGCCAGCAGCCCATGGGGGGGCGAAGAGAATGGCTACACCTTC. The rearrangement links TRBV3-1 (or the pseudogene TRBV3-2) to TRBJ1-2; D might be TRBD1 (6 bases). Germline V lookup: CDR1 LGHDT, CDR2 YNNKEL (reference sequence). The length of the CDR3 is 15 residues. The V gene lost 4 bases and the J gene lost 6 bases, with 18 bases spanning the gap.

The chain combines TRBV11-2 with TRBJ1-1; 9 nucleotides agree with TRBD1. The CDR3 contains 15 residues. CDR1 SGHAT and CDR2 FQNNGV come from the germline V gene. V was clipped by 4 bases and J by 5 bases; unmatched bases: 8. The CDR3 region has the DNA TGTGCCAGCAGCTCGACAGGGGGGCGAATTACTGAAGCTTTCTTT. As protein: CASSSTGGRITEAFF.